This entry lists 8 T cell receptor beta chains sequenced from one sample in a study of shared clonotypes between healthy human individuals. Libraries were prepared by immunoSEQ multiplex PCR; TCRdb keeps only in-frame clonotypes and omits some of them. The repertoire holds approximately 2.3 million clones, with over 90% as singletons. Source material: naive CD4+ T cells from PBMCs. Noted subset: CD45RA+ positively selected. These receptors all stem from a man aged 18 to 30 in good health. Some clones in this sample may be carry-over from other donors' samples.

This chain links TRBV7-3 with TRBJ2-5, with D possibly TRBD1 on 6 matching bases. CDR1 and CDR2 (germline): SGHTA, FQGTGA. V gave up 4 bases and J gave up 1 base, with 16 bases separating them. CDR3 length equals 16 residues. The CDR3 DNA reads TGTGCCAGCAGCTGGTATCAGGGGTGGGTCCAAGAGACCCAGTACTTC. Protein sequence: CASSWYQGWVQETQYF.

The chain carries TRBV6-1 and TRBJ2-7; 7 nucleotides line up with TRBD2. There are 15 residues in the CDR3. Germline assignment: CDR1 MNHNS and CDR2 SASEGT. J lost 2 bases, V lost 5 bases, and 9 bases had no gene match. The CDR3 coding sequence is TGTGCCAGCAGTAAGAGCCGGGACTATGCCTACGAGCAGTACTTC. This translates into CASSKSRDYAYEQYF.

This chain links TRBV27 with TRBJ2-2; TRBD2 agrees at 11 bases. Unmatched junction bases numbered 9, after V lost 3 bases and J lost 6 bases. The CDR3 length is 17 residues. CDR1 is MNHEY, CDR2 SMNVEV, per germline (reference sequence). The CDR3 DNA follows: TGTGCCAGCAGTTTGGTACAACTAGCGGGAGCGTCCGGGGAGCTGTTTTTT. Residues: CASSLVQLAGASGELFF.

This clone was recorded once. This chain connects TRBV5-1 to TRBJ1-1, with TRBD1 matching 8 bases. The CDR3 covers 16 residues. Germline CDR1 and CDR2: SGHRS and YFSETQ. The trim removed 0 bases at V and 1 base at J, leaving 5 bases unmatched. CDR3 residues: CASSLARQGANTEAFF. The CDR3 DNA is TGCGCCAGCAGCTTGGCGAGGCAGGGGGCGAACACTGAAGCTTTCTTT.

Turning to this clone: This CDR3 is also generated by other DNA sequences in the sample. The rearrangement joins TRBV5-1 to TRBJ1-4; possibly TRBD1 for D (5 bases). Germline V lookup: CDR1 SGHRS, CDR2 YFSETQ. V dropped 5 bases and J dropped 4 bases, with 9 bases sitting between them. The CDR3 is 13 amino acids. Here the CDR3 reads CASSRDSNEKLFF. CDR3 coding DNA: TGCGCCAGCAGTCGTGACAGTAATGAAAAACTGTTTTTT.

Only a few counts were recorded for this clone. The chain carries TRBV6-5 and TRBJ1-1; D uncertain. The length of the CDR3 is 13 residues. Germline V gene sequence: CDR1 MNHEY, CDR2 SVGAGI. V was cut by 5 bases and J by 3 bases, with 10 bases left in between. As DNA, the CDR3 is TGTGCCAGCAGTCGCGAACAGTACACTGAAGCTTTCTTT. Protein product: CASSREQYTEAFF.

The V and J genes are TRBV7-9 and TRBJ1-2; TRBD1 might be the D (5 bases). Looked up from germline, CDR1 is SEHNR and CDR2 is FQNEAQ (reference sequence). The V end lost 1 base, the J end lost 8 bases, and 23 bases lay between the germline ends. This CDR3 comprises 17 residues. The CDR3 sequence: CASSLGALGGTLQGYTF. As DNA, the CDR3 is TGTGCCAGCAGCTTAGGGGCCCTTGGAGGGACGTTACAAGGCTACACCTTC.

Here the CDR3 reads CASSLFYSGEAQPQHF. CDR3 bases: TGTGCCAGCAGTTTATTCTACTCAGGGGAGGCTCAGCCCCAGCATTTT. This sequence joins TRBV28 and TRBJ1-5, with D possibly being TRBD1 (6 bases). Trimming took 1 base from V and 6 from J, leaving 16 bases between them. The CDR3 spans 16 residues. Germline CDR1 is MDHEN and CDR2 is SYDVKM.